These T cell receptor beta chains were read from a single sample in a study of CD8 T cells in Susac syndrome. TCRdb fed the immunoSEQ multiplex PCR reads into MiXCR, producing one record per CDR3 protein. The sample shows 150,000 to 200,000 distinct CDR3 sequences, approximately 96% of them seen only once. Material: CD4+ T cells from PBMCs. Receptors were obtained from a human donor in good health. The CDR3 runs from the conserved cysteine through the conserved F or W. Each record gives: CDR3 protein, CDR3 DNA, J gene, clone size, V gene, D gene. A D gene is named only where the DNA matches it firmly. A clone size is listed for some rows: how often the clone was seen (once, few, many), or a class if it is expanded.

CASSLAAASTDTQYF | TGTGCCAGCAGCTTGGCGGCAGCTAGCACAGATACGCAGTATTTT | TRBJ2-3 | NA | TRBV5-4 | NA
CASRAVPPRGDPGELFF | TGTGCCAGCAGAGCAGTCCCCCCCCGGGGGGACCCCGGGGAGCTGTTTTTT | TRBJ2-2 | NA | TRBV27 | TRBD2
CASSPFRDTEAFF | TGTGCCAGCAGTCCGTTCAGGGACACTGAAGCTTTCTTT | TRBJ1-1 | NA | TRBV27 | NA
CASSLSTEFNEQFF | TGTGCCAGCAGCTTATCCACAGAATTCAATGAGCAGTTCTTC | TRBJ2-1 | NA | TRBV7-9 | NA
CSAPPAGRTEAFF | TGCAGTGCTCCGCCCGCAGGGCGCACTGAAGCTTTCTTT | TRBJ1-1 | NA | TRBV20-1 | NA
CASTGAYGSDTQYF | TGTGCCAGCACAGGGGCATACGGTTCAGATACGCAGTATTTT | TRBJ2-3 | NA | TRBV9 | NA
CSARDGRGNYGYTF | TGCAGTGCTAGAGATGGGAGAGGAAACTATGGCTACACCTTC | TRBJ1-2 | once | TRBV20-1 | NA
CASSPLTGSLYEQYF | TGTGCCAGCAGCCCGCTGACAGGGTCCCTCTACGAGCAGTACTTC | TRBJ2-7 | NA | TRBV7-9 | TRBD1
CASSQIQGTDTQYF | TGCGCCAGCAGCCAAATCCAGGGAACAGATACGCAGTATTTT | TRBJ2-3 | NA | TRBV4-3 | NA
CSVEGGARETQYF | TGCAGCGTTGAAGGGGGGGCAAGGGAGACCCAGTACTTC | TRBJ2-5 | NA | TRBV29-1 | NA
CASSLIQGPANIQYF | TGTGCCAGCAGTTTAATCCAGGGGCCAGCAAACATTCAGTACTTC | TRBJ2-4 | NA | TRBV27 | NA
CASSPSVERNEQFF | TGCGCCAGCAGCCCGTCTGTGGAGCGCAATGAGCAGTTCTTC | TRBJ2-1 | NA | TRBV5-1 | NA
CASSIPGDTQYF | TGTGCCAGCAGCATTCCCGGGGATACGCAGTATTTT | TRBJ2-3 | NA | TRBV13 | NA
CASSGGTGENQPQHF | TGTGCCAGCAGCGGGGGGACAGGGGAGAATCAGCCCCAGCATTTT | TRBJ1-5 | NA | TRBV11-2 | TRBD1
CASSLVGAHTDTQYF | TGTGCCAGCAGCTTAGTTGGGGCCCACACAGATACGCAGTATTTT | TRBJ2-3 | NA | TRBV7-2 | NA
CASSFPGNGYTF | TGTGCCAGCAGCTTCCCAGGGAATGGCTACACCTTC | TRBJ1-2 | NA | TRBV3-1 | NA
CSARDRVAGLQETQYF | TGCAGTGCTAGAGATCGAGTAGCGGGGCTCCAAGAGACCCAGTACTTC | TRBJ2-5 | NA | TRBV20-1 | TRBD2
CASSVQGYQETQYF | TGCGCCAGCAGCGTACAGGGTTACCAAGAGACCCAGTACTTC | TRBJ2-5 | NA | TRBV5-1 | NA
CASSTGQGGGNEQFF | TGTGCTAGCAGCACAGGACAGGGGGGAGGCAATGAGCAGTTCTTC | TRBJ2-1 | NA | TRBV7-7 | TRBD1
CASLNTQYSTEAFF | TGTGCCAGCCTCAATACTCAGTATAGCACTGAAGCTTTCTTT | TRBJ1-1 | NA | TRBV27 | NA
CASSSQQGKVNYGYTF | TGTGCCAGCAGCTCCCAACAGGGAAAGGTTAACTATGGCTACACCTTC | TRBJ1-2 | NA | TRBV7-9 | NA
CSVRGFEETQYF | TGCAGCGTCAGGGGGTTTGAAGAGACCCAGTACTTC | TRBJ2-5 | NA | TRBV29-1 | TRBD1
CASSGRANQPQHF | TGTGCCAGCAGTGGCAGGGCTAATCAGCCCCAGCATTTT | TRBJ1-5 | NA | TRBV6-5 | NA
CSVPGTGGRAEETQYF | TGCAGCGTTCCCGGGACAGGGGGCCGTGCCGAAGAGACCCAGTACTTC | TRBJ2-5 | NA | TRBV29-1 | TRBD1
CASRLQGENHGYTF | TGTGCCAGCAGACTCCAGGGGGAAAATCATGGCTACACCTTC | TRBJ1-2 | once | TRBV3-1 | TRBD1
CASSSRPGAVGETQYF | TGTGCTAGCAGCTCGAGACCGGGGGCGGTAGGAGAGACCCAGTACTTC | TRBJ2-5 | once | TRBV7-7 | NA
CASSLIVQNYGYTF | TGTGCCAGCAGCTTAATTGTTCAGAACTATGGCTACACCTTC | TRBJ1-2 | NA | TRBV7-2 | NA
CASSPQLNTEAFF | TGTGCCAGCTCACCCCAGCTTAACACTGAAGCTTTCTTT | TRBJ1-1 | few | TRBV18 | NA
CSAARYTEAFF | TGCAGTGCCGCGAGGTACACTGAAGCTTTCTTT | TRBJ1-1 | NA | TRBV20-1 | NA
CSVAGQGGNNEQFF | TGCAGCGTTGCGGGACAGGGAGGTAACAATGAGCAGTTCTTC | TRBJ2-1 | NA | TRBV29-1 | TRBD1
CSVTDRGGYEQYF | TGCAGCGTCACCGACAGGGGTGGCTACGAGCAGTACTTC | TRBJ2-7 | NA | TRBV29-1 | TRBD1
CASSREDISYNEQFF | TGTGCCAGCAGCCGAGAGGACATCTCCTACAATGAGCAGTTCTTC | TRBJ2-1 | NA | TRBV12-3/TRBV12-4 | NA
CASSLGTSSYNEQFF | TGTGCCAGCAGCCTCGGGACCTCCTCCTACAATGAGCAGTTCTTC | TRBJ2-1 | few | TRBV4-2 | NA
CASSLVGSYNEQFF | TGTGCCAGCAGCTTAGTTGGCAGCTACAATGAGCAGTTCTTC | TRBJ2-1 | NA | TRBV13 | NA
CASSLGQRQYF | TGTGCCAGCAGTTTGGGACAGCGGCAGTATTTT | TRBJ2-3 | NA | TRBV12-3/TRBV12-4 | TRBD1
CATSRAHNPQETQYF | TGTGCCACCAGCAGGGCCCACAATCCTCAGGAGACCCAGTACTTC | TRBJ2-5 | NA | TRBV15 | NA
CATANDYTDTQYF | TGTGCCACCGCGAACGATTACACAGATACGCAGTATTTT | TRBJ2-3 | NA | TRBV15 | NA
CASSQGPSRAEQFF | TGTGCCAGCAGCCAGGGTCCCTCCAGGGCTGAGCAGTTCTTC | TRBJ2-1 | NA | TRBV7-8 | NA
CSAATGASQETQYF | TGCAGTGCGGCGACAGGGGCATCACAAGAGACCCAGTACTTC | TRBJ2-5 | NA | TRBV20-1 | TRBD1
CASSADRKETQYF | TGTGCCAGCAGCGCGGACAGGAAAGAGACCCAGTACTTC | TRBJ2-5 | NA | TRBV7-2 | TRBD1
CASSVGQGNTGELFF | TGTGCCAGCAGCGTAGGACAGGGGAACACCGGGGAGCTGTTTTTT | TRBJ2-2 | NA | TRBV9 | TRBD1
CASSLLPQETQYF | TGTGCCAGCAGCCTATTGCCCCAAGAGACCCAGTACTTC | TRBJ2-5 | NA | TRBV6-5 | NA
CASSGGQGAYNEQFF | TGTGCCAGCAGCGGCGGACAGGGCGCCTACAATGAGCAGTTCTTC | TRBJ2-1 | few | TRBV3-1 | TRBD1
CASSELGRDAGPQHF | TGTGCCAGCAGTGAATTAGGCAGGGATGCTGGGCCCCAGCATTTT | TRBJ1-5 | NA | TRBV2 | NA
CASVAGDSYEQYF | TGTGCCAGTGTAGCGGGGGATTCCTACGAGCAGTACTTC | TRBJ2-7 | NA | TRBV6-2/TRBV6-3 | TRBD2
CATSRDQGRYTF | TGTGCCACCAGCAGAGATCAGGGGCGCTACACCTTC | TRBJ1-2 | NA | TRBV15 | NA
CAGRGEDSPLHF | TGTGCCGGCAGGGGGGAAGATTCACCCCTCCACTTT | TRBJ1-6 | NA | TRBV2 | TRBD1
CASSDRGITEAFF | TGTGCCAGCAGTGATCGGGGGATCACTGAAGCTTTCTTT | TRBJ1-1 | NA | TRBV2 | NA
CASSGRRGNTIYF | TGTGCCAGCAGTGGGCGGAGGGGAAACACCATATATTTT | TRBJ1-3 | NA | TRBV28 | NA
CASSQDIFGGYTF | TGTGCCAGCAGCCAAGATATTTTCGGTGGCTACACCTTC | TRBJ1-2 | NA | TRBV14 | NA
CASSLDGGAWHF | TGTGCCAGCAGCTTAGACGGGGGGGCCTGGCATTTT | TRBJ1-5 | NA | TRBV7-2 | NA
CASSIVSGTTPLHF | TGTGCCAGTAGTATAGTAAGTGGTACGACACCCCTTCACTTT | TRBJ1-6 | NA | TRBV19 | NA
CASSYSLGGRETQYF | TGTGCCAGCAGTTACTCCCTCGGGGGGCGAGAGACCCAGTACTTC | TRBJ2-5 | NA | TRBV6-5 | NA
CAWSAPGPGQGRGYTF | TGTGCCTGGAGTGCCCCAGGCCCGGGACAGGGACGTGGCTACACCTTC | TRBJ1-2 | NA | TRBV30 | TRBD1
CATSRDRGAVTQYF | TGTGCCACCAGCAGAGATAGGGGAGCTGTGACCCAGTACTTC | TRBJ2-5 | NA | TRBV15 | NA